The 22 T cell receptor beta chains reported below all come from one sample, sequenced in a study of T cell repertoires in cytomegalovirus infection. MiXCR, run by TCRdb on the reads, gives a single entry per CDR3 protein. This table has almost 500,000 distinct CDR3 sequences, about 11% appearing once. Sequenced sample: PBMCs. These receptors originate from a human donor in good health (CMV status not recorded). Some clones in this sample may be carry-over from other donors' samples.

The chain employs TRBV20-1 and TRBJ1-1; maybe TRBD1 (5 bases). Germline values: CDR1 DFQATT, CDR2 SNEGSKA (reference sequence). V was clipped by 6 bases and J by 4 bases, with 15 bases between them. The CDR3 is made up of 13 amino acids. The CDR3 sequence: CSAHPTATTEAFF. The CDR3 DNA follows: TGCAGTGCACACCCGACAGCAACCACTGAAGCTTTCTTT.

A few counts support this clonotype. The CDR3: CSVVEGPDDEQYF. The CDR3 nucleotides are TGCAGCGTTGTTGAAGGGCCGGACGACGAGCAGTACTTC. This chain joins TRBV29-1 and TRBJ2-7; D gene ambiguous. Trimming took off 4 bases at V and 5 bases at J, with 15 bases between the two ends. The germline V gene encodes CDR1 SQVTM and CDR2 ANQGSEA. The CDR3 sequence is 13 residues long.

This clonotype was detected many times. The chain links TRBV7-9 to TRBJ2-1; perhaps TRBD1 as D (5 bases). Germline CDR1 reads SEHNR; CDR2 reads FQNEAQ (reference sequence). Between the trimmed V and J ends, which lost 4 bases and 7 bases, there was a span of 11 bases. The CDR3 has 13 residues. The DNA for the CDR3 is TGTGCCAGCAGCTCCACCAGGGATAATGAGCAGTTCTTC. Protein product: CASSSTRDNEQFF.

This clonotype was counted many times. This chain links TRBV14 with TRBJ1-1; 9 bases are a match to TRBD1. The CDR3 totals 16 residues. With 4 bases clipped from V and 1 base from J, the junction kept 7 bases outside the gene matches. The V gene's germline CDR1 is SGHDN and CDR2 FVKESK. In DNA form, the CDR3 reads TGTGCCAGCAGCCCTCCGGGACAGGGTGCGAACACTGAAGCTTTCTTT. It codes for CASSPPGQGANTEAFF.

This clonotype was found many times. The chain has TRBV19 and TRBJ1-1; a weak D match, TRBD1 (5 bases). Germline V gene data show CDR1 as LNHDA and CDR2 as SQIVND (reference sequence). The CDR3 has 12 amino acids. V lost 5 bases and J lost 7, with 11 bases in between. CDR3 region: CASSRRDGEAFF. The CDR3 DNA reads as TGTGCCAGTAGTCGCCGGGACGGTGAAGCTTTCTTT.

In this sample, this clonotype turned up many times. This sequence joins TRBV7-8 and TRBJ2-3; 8 nucleotides align to TRBD1. This CDR3 region has 15 residues. V dropped 6 bases and J dropped 5; count of bases not matched to a gene: 10. Germline values: CDR1 SGHVS, CDR2 FQNEAQ. The DNA for the CDR3 is TGTGCCAGCAGTCGATCACAGGGACAGGTAGATACGCAGTATTTT. Translation gives CASSRSQGQVDTQYF.

The table lists this clonotype with a few counts. V is TRBV11-2 and J is TRBJ2-5; 7 positions agree with TRBD2. This CDR3 has 15 residues. J was trimmed by 7 bases and V by 5 bases; bases with no gene match: 13. Germline V gene data show CDR1 as SGHAT and CDR2 as FQNNGV. In DNA form, the CDR3 reads TGTGCCAGCAGCGGCTGGGGGAGGGCGATGGTGACCCAGTACTTC. Translation: CASSGWGRAMVTQYF.

This clonotype showed up many times. The chain recombines TRBV11-2 with TRBJ2-1; 9 bases match TRBD2. The CDR3 spans 15 residues. Unmatched junction bases numbered 11, after V lost 2 bases and J lost 12 bases. Per germline, CDR1 SGHAT and CDR2 FQNNGV. CDR3 sequence reads: CASSLTTSGSGGQFF. CDR3 sequence (DNA): TGTGCCAGCAGCTTAACCACTAGCGGGTCGGGTGGGCAGTTCTTC.

This clonotype occurred many times. The rearrangement links TRBV6-6 to TRBJ2-3; D is ambiguous. The CDR3 spans 14 residues. CDR1 is MNHNY and CDR2 is SVGAGI in the germline V gene (reference sequence). V gave up 0 bases and J gave up 3 bases, with 7 bases separating them. The chain's CDR3 is CASSYSSVTDTQYF. Here the CDR3 DNA reads TGTGCCAGCAGTTACTCGAGCGTAACAGATACGCAGTATTTT.

There are a few counts of this clonotype. V gene TRBV19 combines with J gene TRBJ1-5; no firm D call. V was clipped by 0 bases and J by 2 bases, with 14 bases between them. Germline V gives CDR1 LNHDA, CDR2 SQIVND (reference sequence). The CDR3 covers 17 residues. CDR3 in DNA: TGTGCCAGTAGTATAGATCGGGGTATATTGGGCAATCAGCCCCAGCATTTT. This sequence encodes CASSIDRGILGNQPQHF. The full variable domain, its missing parts supplied by reference TRBV19 and TRBJ1-5, is DGGITQSPKYLFRKEGQNVTLSCEQNLNHDAMYWYRQDPGQGLRLIYYSQIVNDFQKGDIAEGYSVSREKKESFPLTVTSAQKNPTAFYLCASSIDRGILGNQPQHFGDGTRLSIL.

This clonotype was seen ten or more times. This rearrangement joins TRBV5-1 to TRBJ1-4; D remains ambiguous. This CDR3 region has 15 residues. V lost 2 bases, J lost 7 bases, and 15 bases lay in between. Germline CDR1 is SGHRS and CDR2 is YFSETQ. CDR3 bases: TGCGCCAGCAGCTTCGGAGGCGGCATGAGTGAAAAACTGTTTTTT. Its translation is CASSFGGGMSEKLFF.

Note on this clonotype: The junction shows a germline mismatch at one end, possibly a read error. V gene TRBV29-1 combines with J gene TRBJ1-4; TRBD1 agrees at 9 bases. CDR3 length equals 16 residues. Germline lookup yields CDR1 SQVTM and CDR2 ANQGSEA. CDR3 in amino acids: CSVKEGLQGAGEKLFF. DNA for the CDR3: TGCAGCGTTAAAGAAGGGTTACAGGGGGCAGGGGAAAAACTGTTTTTT.

This clonotype was detected a few times. This rearrangement joins TRBV28 to TRBJ2-5; 12 positions agree with TRBD1. The CDR3 length is 17 residues. Unmatched junction bases numbered 11, after V lost 4 bases and J lost 5 bases. The germline V gene has CDR1 MDHEN and CDR2 SYDVKM. The CDR3 reads CASSWGQGARSTETQYF. The CDR3, as DNA: TGTGCCAGCAGTTGGGGACAGGGGGCACGTAGCACGGAGACCCAGTACTTC.

This clonotype was seen repeatedly, ten times or more. The chain employs TRBV7-9 and TRBJ2-5; 7 bases agree with TRBD2. Losses at the gene ends were 11 bases for V and 1 base for J; bases not matched to a gene: 10. The CDR3 spans 14 residues. Looked up from germline, CDR1 is SEHNR and CDR2 is FQNEAQ (reference sequence). The CDR3 DNA sequence: TGTGCCGCCGGGGAGGGACCGGGCCAAGAGACCCAGTACTTC. Translation gives CAAGEGPGQETQYF.

The table lists this clonotype with many counts. This chain uses TRBV19 with TRBJ2-7; TRBD1 matches at 9 bases. The CDR3 is 15 residues long. Germline V lookup: CDR1 LNHDA, CDR2 SQIVND (reference sequence). J lost 3 bases, V lost 2 bases, and 5 bases had no gene match. CDR3 bases: TGTGCCAGTAGTATAACGGGACAGGGCCACTACGAGCAGTACTTC. Translation gives CASSITGQGHYEQYF.

This clonotype came up many times. The J gene is TRBJ2-5, the V gene TRBV12-3 or TRBV12-4; TRBD2 aligns across 11 bases. Unmatched junction bases numbered 8, after V lost 6 bases and J lost 5 bases. This CDR3 is 15 amino acids long. This CDR3 is CASRLSGGVTETQYF. The CDR3 bases are TGTGCCAGCAGACTTAGCGGGGGGGTGACGGAGACCCAGTACTTC.

In this sample, this clonotype turned up a few times. The chain carries TRBV10-3 and TRBJ2-5; either TRBD1 or TRBD2 may fit D (5 bases each). The CDR3 consists of 15 residues. V was pared by 0 bases and J by 2 bases, with 10 bases between. Germline CDR1 is ENHRY and CDR2 is SYGVKD. CDR3 nucleotides: TGTGCCATCAGTGAGTCGAAGGGACCACAAGAGACCCAGTACTTC. It specifies CAISESKGPQETQYF.

The gene calls are TRBV5-1 and TRBJ1-4; TRBD1 matches 8 bases. The CDR3 contains 16 residues. CDR1 and CDR2 from the germline V gene are SGHRS and YFSETQ. J gave up 0 bases and V 4 bases, and 5 bases lay outside the gene matches. CDR3 protein: CASSAGDRTTNEKLFF. DNA of the CDR3: TGCGCCAGCAGCGCGGGGGACAGGACAACTAATGAAAAACTGTTTTTT.

This clonotype was detected a few times. This chain links TRBV28 with TRBJ2-1, with TRBD2 matching over 11 bases. V shed 5 bases, J shed 2 bases, and the junction held 5 bases outside the gene matches. Germline CDR1 and CDR2: MDHEN and SYDVKM. CDR3 length equals 16 residues. CDR3 loop: CASSPRLAGTYNEQFF. CDR3 nucleotide sequence: TGTGCCAGCAGTCCAAGACTAGCGGGAACCTACAATGAGCAGTTCTTC.

The chain is built from TRBV20-1 and TRBJ2-3; 7 positions match TRBD2. The CDR3 extends over 15 amino acids. The V gene end was trimmed by 0 bases and the J gene end by 8 bases; junction bases not matched to a gene: 11. Germline-derived CDR1 and CDR2 are DFQATT and SNEGSKA (reference sequence). The CDR3 protein is CSARDEGRGKVTQYF. The CDR3 DNA reads TGCAGTGCTAGAGATGAGGGGAGGGGTAAGGTTACGCAGTATTTT.

This clonotype was observed a single time. The rearrangement links TRBV29-1 to TRBJ2-1; 12 nucleotides line up with TRBD2. Germline V gene data show CDR1 as SQVTM and CDR2 as ANQGSEA. This CDR3 region has 14 residues. V lost 5 bases and J lost 4; bases outside the gene matches: 3. The DNA for the CDR3 is TGCAGCGTTCTGACTAGCGGGGGATACAATGAGCAGTTCTTC. As protein: CSVLTSGGYNEQFF.

Many counts were recorded for this clonotype. V gene TRBV6-5 combines with J gene TRBJ1-3; D remains unclear. Germline V gene lookup returns CDR1 MNHEY and CDR2 SVGAGI. Trimming removed 0 bases from V and 0 bases from J, with 12 bases in between. This CDR3 has 17 amino acids. The CDR3: CASSYSPEGPSGNTIYF. The CDR3 region has the DNA TGTGCCAGCAGTTACTCGCCGGAGGGTCCCTCTGGAAACACCATATATTTT.